A selection of T cell receptor beta chains follows, all from one sample in a study of T-cell memory formation after mild COVID-19. Each CDR3 protein is one row after TCRdb ran MiXCR on the 5' RACE reads. The table lists 120,000 to 150,000 distinct CDR3 sequences, 13% to 15% of them singletons, with around 27% in the top ten. What was sequenced was PBMCs or a T cell subset sorted from them (not recorded which). The receptors were gathered from an adult woman who had mild COVID-19 (a few samples of this study predate the infection). Cell type and time point are not known. The CDR3 runs from the conserved cysteine through the conserved F or W.

TRBJ2-3 TRBV7-9 CASSSRRKTSGDTQYF
TRBJ2-7 TRBV14 CASSQGISVSYEQYF
TRBJ2-3 TRBV6-1 CASSETPPMTSRGDTQYF
TRBJ2-7 TRBV9 CASSVGSGTGDYEQYF
TRBJ2-2 TRBV6-2/TRBV6-3 CAGDCRKMSTGELFF
TRBJ1-3 TRBV11-2 CASSYWGLSSGNTIYF
TRBJ1-1 TRBV5-1 CASSAGVNTEAFF
TRBJ2-2 TRBV4-1 CASSQEAGGRINTGELFF
TRBJ2-2 TRBV30 CGITGGEGYRAGELFF
TRBJ2-3 TRBV9 CASSVDQRGTSTDTQYF
TRBJ2-1 TRBV4-1 CASSQVTSGGNNEQFF
TRBJ2-3 TRBV5-1 CASSPGSGHTDTQYF
TRBJ2-5 TRBV2 CASSEDPGPGLETQYF
TRBJ1-4 TRBV4-3 CASSQRDSSNEKLFF
TRBJ1-3 TRBV19 CASSLDTPGNTIYF
TRBJ2-1 TRBV9 CASSAPGLETQFF
TRBJ2-1 TRBV4-2 CASSPGLAGGTYNEQFF
TRBJ2-1 TRBV2 CASSESSGRPNEQFF
TRBJ2-7 TRBV7-6 CASSGEAGDTYEQYF
TRBJ1-1 TRBV4-1 CASSHVTDRGRDNTEAFF
TRBJ2-7 TRBV12-3/TRBV12-4 CASSSPSGPSDEQYF
TRBJ2-5 TRBV7-6 CASSPDRDRGQETQYF
TRBJ2-1 TRBV18 CASSPLGLAGGPYNEQFF
TRBJ1-5 TRBV6-4 CASSDYRTGGFRNQPQHF
TRBJ2-7 TRBV6-5 CASSSPWTTSGSSYEQYF
TRBJ1-1 TRBV10-3 CAISETTSEVAFF
TRBJ1-5 TRBV24-1 CATSTGGSNQPQHF
TRBJ2-3 TRBV29-1 CSVEIAGVGTDTQYF
TRBJ1-5 TRBV4-3 CASSQDLGGIRQPQHF
TRBJ2-1 TRBV30 CAWSGTSFYNEQFF
TRBJ2-7 TRBV6-5 CASSPSLYPDRDEQYF
TRBJ1-1 TRBV29-1 CSVCASDRGQIPEAFF
TRBJ1-2 TRBV29-1 CSVHDAGQGLYGYTF
TRBJ2-7 TRBV5-1 CASSLDTGTYEQYF
TRBJ2-1 TRBV7-3 CASSLRRRGANNEQFF
TRBJ2-3 TRBV5-6 CASIRGLTDTQYF
TRBJ2-1 TRBV2 CASSGRIAGPYNEQFF
TRBJ1-1 TRBV6-5 CASSAHRNTEAFF
TRBJ2-7 TRBV7-8 CASSLESGESYEQYF
TRBJ2-2 TRBV6-2/TRBV6-3 CASSLRTGASTGELFF
TRBJ2-5 TRBV7-9 CASSLWSVGQETQYF
TRBJ2-1 TRBV4-3 CASSLVAGSSYNEQFF
TRBJ2-1 TRBV9 CASSVAGGLSGTYNEQFF
TRBJ2-7 TRBV4-1 CASSQVDRETYEQYF
TRBJ2-1 TRBV5-6 CASSPRDRTYNEQFF
TRBJ2-1 TRBV14 CASSHTRLPPYNEQFF
TRBJ2-7 TRBV29-1 CSVTGVYSYEQYF